The entry below describes one T cell receptor (beta chain). This record belongs to a study of response to subunit inactivated influenza vaccine. V was shortened by 4 bases and J by 6 bases, with 9 bases between the two germline ends. There are 12 residues in the CDR3. TCRdb reprocessed the RT-PCR reads with MiXCR, giving one entry per CDR3 protein. The profile covers 150,000 to 200,000 distinct CDR3 sequences, with around a tenth appearing a single time and about a third taken by the ten largest. V gene TRBV5-7 combines with J gene TRBJ2-3; D is uncertain. TRBV5-7 belongs to the ORF category, with a function that is uncertain. The TCR originated in a man aged 50 to 75 who received an inactivated influenza vaccine. The material sequenced was CD8+ T cells sorted from PBMCs, taken roughly 24 months after vaccination. The CDR3 DNA reads TGTGCCAGCAGCCCCGGGTGGGATACGCAGTATTTT. Amino acid sequence: CASSPGWDTQYF.